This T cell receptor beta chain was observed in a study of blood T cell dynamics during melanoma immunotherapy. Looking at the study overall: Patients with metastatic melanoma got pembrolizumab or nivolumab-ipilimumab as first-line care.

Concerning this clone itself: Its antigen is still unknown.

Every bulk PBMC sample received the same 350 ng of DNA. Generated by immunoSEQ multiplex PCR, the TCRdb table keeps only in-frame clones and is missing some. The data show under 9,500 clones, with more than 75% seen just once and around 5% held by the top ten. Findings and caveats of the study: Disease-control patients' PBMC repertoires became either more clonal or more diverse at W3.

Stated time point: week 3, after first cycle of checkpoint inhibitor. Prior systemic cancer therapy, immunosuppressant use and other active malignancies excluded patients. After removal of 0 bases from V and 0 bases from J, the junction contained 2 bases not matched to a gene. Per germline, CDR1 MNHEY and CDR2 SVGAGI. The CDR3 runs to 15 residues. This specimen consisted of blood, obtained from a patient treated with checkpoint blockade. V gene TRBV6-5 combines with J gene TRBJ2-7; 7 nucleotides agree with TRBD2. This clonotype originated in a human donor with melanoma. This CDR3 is CASSYSRGSSYEQYF. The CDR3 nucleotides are TGTGCCAGCAGTTACTCGCGGGGGAGCTCCTACGAGCAGTACTTC.